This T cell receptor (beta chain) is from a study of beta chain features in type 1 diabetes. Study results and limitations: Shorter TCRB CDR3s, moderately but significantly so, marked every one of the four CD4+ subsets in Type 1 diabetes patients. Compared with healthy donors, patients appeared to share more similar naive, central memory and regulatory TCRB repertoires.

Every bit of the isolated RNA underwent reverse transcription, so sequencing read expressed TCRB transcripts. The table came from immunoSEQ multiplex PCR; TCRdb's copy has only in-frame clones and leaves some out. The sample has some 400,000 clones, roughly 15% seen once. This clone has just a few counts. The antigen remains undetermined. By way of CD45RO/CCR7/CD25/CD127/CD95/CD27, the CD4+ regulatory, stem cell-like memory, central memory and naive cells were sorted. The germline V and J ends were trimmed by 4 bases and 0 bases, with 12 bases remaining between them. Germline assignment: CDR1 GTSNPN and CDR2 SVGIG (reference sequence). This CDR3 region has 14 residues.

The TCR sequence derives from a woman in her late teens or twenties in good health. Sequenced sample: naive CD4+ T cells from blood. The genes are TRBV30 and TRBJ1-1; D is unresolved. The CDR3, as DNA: TGTGCCTGGACACGAGAGTTCATGAACACTGAAGCTTTCTTT. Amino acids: CAWTREFMNTEAFF.